This section outlines one T cell receptor beta chain sequence together with its context. Some clones are missing from TCRdb's copy, which holds only in-frame ones; the method was immunoSEQ multiplex PCR. The sample has hundreds of thousands of clones, 70% to 90% seen once. Germline values: CDR1 MDHEN, CDR2 SYDVKM. The CDR3 contains 15 residues. V lost 6 bases and J lost 6; bases outside the gene matches: 13. This sample is drawn from a study of shared T cell receptors in the human thymus. This sample was also put to use in a study of human thymus T cells. That work adds: Healthy Finnish infants undergoing corrective surgery for congenital heart defects provided the donor material. Thymus tissue was removed during corrective cardiac surgery. Within thymic and blood repertoires, V and J gene usage appeared to be biased. Thymic repertoires overlap heavily among unrelated individuals, related research has reported.

V is TRBV28 and J is TRBJ1-1; 7 bases match TRBD1. The sample consisted of thymocytes. The clonotype comes from a girl in the first two years of life with a congenital heart defect. In nucleotides, the CDR3 is TGTGCCAGCAGCCGACCCGGACAGGCTGGGGCTGAAGCTTTCTTT. The encoded protein is CASSRPGQAGAEAFF.